Following are 12 T cell receptor beta chains from one sample sequenced in a study of control samples from healthy donors and cancer patients. The assay was immunoSEQ multiplex PCR, and TCRdb's table has in-frame clones only and misses some. The table has 55,000 to 90,000 clones, roughly 84% seen once; the top ten hold roughly 28%. Sample: blood. The receptors derive from a man between 45 and 60 years old in good health.

J is TRBJ2-7 and V is TRBV19; TRBD1 or TRBD2 may be the D gene (5 bases each). V lost 7 bases and J 6 bases, leaving 16 bases between the germline ends. CDR3 length equals 13 residues. Germline CDR1 is LNHDA and CDR2 is SQIVND (reference sequence). The CDR3 spells CASKAGTTSEQYF. The CDR3 DNA follows: TGTGCCAGTAAGGCAGGGACCACGAGCGAGCAGTACTTC.

The rearrangement links TRBV7-6 to TRBJ2-5, with 9 bases that match TRBD2. Germline CDR1 reads SGHVS; CDR2 reads FNYEAQ. Unmatched junction bases numbered 13, after V lost 3 bases and J lost 5 bases. The CDR3 length is 17 residues. The CDR3 here is CASSFYPRGGFMETQYF. DNA of the CDR3: TGTGCCAGCAGCTTTTACCCGCGGGGGGGCTTCATGGAGACCCAGTACTTC.

The chain joins TRBV2 to TRBJ2-7, with D hard to call. V gave up 1 base and J gave up 4 bases, with 8 bases separating them. Germline V gene sequence: CDR1 SNHLY, CDR2 FYNNEI. The CDR3 has 13 amino acids. The CDR3 here is CASSEVGGYEQYF. The CDR3 DNA reads as TGTGCCAGCAGTGAAGTTGGCGGTTACGAGCAGTACTTC.

The V gene is TRBV24-1, the J gene TRBJ1-1; D is possibly TRBD1 (5 bases). The V end was cut by 6 bases, the J end by 6 bases, with 19 bases between. This CDR3 spans 15 amino acids. Looked up from germline, CDR1 is KGHDR and CDR2 is SFDVKD. CDR3 nucleotide sequence: TGTGCCACCAGTCCAAGTGGGTGGGGGAGCTCTGAAGCTTTCTTT. Translated, it gives CATSPSGWGSSEAFF.

The gene calls are TRBV6-2 or TRBV6-3 and TRBJ2-3; D might be TRBD2 (6 bases). V lost 0 bases and J 0 bases, leaving 10 bases between the germline ends. Germline lookup yields CDR1 MNHEY and CDR2 SVGEGT. The CDR3 covers 16 residues. The CDR3 loop reads CASSYSTSGSTDTQYF. CDR3 sequence (DNA): TGTGCCAGCAGTTACTCGACAAGCGGGAGCACAGATACGCAGTATTTT.

Comments on this clone: Other DNA sequences in the sample encode the same CDR3. The J gene is TRBJ2-1, the V gene TRBV7-2; weak D call: TRBD2 (5 bases). Germline V gene data show CDR1 as SGHTA and CDR2 as FQGNSA. This CDR3 has 15 amino acids. Trimming removed 2 bases at V and 0 bases at J, with 8 bases between. The CDR3 coding sequence is TGTGCCAGCAGCTTATCCGCGGGCTCCTACAATGAGCAGTTCTTC. Protein sequence: CASSLSAGSYNEQFF. Supplemented by reference TRBV7-2 and TRBJ2-1, the full variable domain reads GAGVSQSPSNKVTEKGKDVELRCDPISGHTALYWYRQSLGQGLEFLIYFQGNSAPDKSGLPSDRFSAERTGGSVSTLTIQRTQQEDSAVYLCASSLSAGSYNEQFFGPGTRLTVL.

The V call is TRBV5-6, the J call TRBJ1-5, with 8 bases that match TRBD1. The V segment lost 5 bases and the J segment 4 bases; nucleotides outside the gene matches: 8. The CDR3 extends over 15 amino acids. Germline CDR1 is SGHDT and CDR2 is YYEEEE. CDR3 protein: CASSNQGAWNQPQHF. In nucleotides, the CDR3 is TGTGCCAGCAGTAACCAGGGGGCCTGGAATCAGCCCCAGCATTTT.

About this clone: Other DNA variants within this sample encode the same CDR3. The chain combines TRBV27 with TRBJ1-5; D may be TRBD1 (5 bases). Germline CDR1 MNHEY, CDR2 SMNVEV (reference sequence). This CDR3 contains 14 residues. V was clipped by 2 bases and J by 6 bases, with 11 bases between them. The CDR3 spells CASSLQGGGQPQHF. As DNA, the CDR3 is TGTGCCAGCAGTTTACAGGGAGGTGGTCAGCCCCAGCATTTT.

A few counts support this clone. The genes are TRBV24-1 and TRBJ2-7, with 7 bases aligning to TRBD1. V shed 7 bases and J 6 bases; nucleotides not matched to a gene: 8. The germline gives CDR1 KGHDR, CDR2 SFDVKD. The CDR3 has 13 residues. The CDR3 is CATSRDSPGEQYF. CDR3 in DNA: TGTGCCACCAGCCGGGACAGCCCTGGCGAGCAGTACTTC.

The V call is TRBV4-1, the J call TRBJ1-2; D not certain. In germline, CDR1 is MGHRA, CDR2 YSYEKL. CDR3 length: 16 residues. V was pared by 0 bases and J by 0 bases, with 11 bases between. The chain's CDR3 is CASSQDLTQANYGYTF. Written as DNA, the CDR3 is TGCGCCAGCAGCCAAGATCTAACACAAGCTAACTATGGCTACACCTTC.

J is TRBJ2-1 and V is TRBV6-2 or TRBV6-3, with 10 positions matching TRBD1. With V trimmed by 6 bases and J by 7 bases, 12 bases remained unmatched. Looked up from germline, CDR1 is MNHEY and CDR2 is SVGEGT. The CDR3 is 16 residues long. CDR3 sequence: CASSPQTGGFSNEQFF. As DNA, the CDR3 is TGTGCCAGCAGCCCGCAGACAGGGGGCTTCTCGAATGAGCAGTTCTTC.

The V and J genes are TRBV19 and TRBJ1-6, with TRBD1 matching over 7 bases. Per germline, CDR1 LNHDA and CDR2 SQIVND (reference sequence). The CDR3 has 14 residues. Unmatched junction bases numbered 6, after V lost 6 bases and J lost 7 bases. The CDR3 reads CASSVGQINSPLHF. Written as DNA, the CDR3 is TGTGCCAGTAGCGTGGGACAGATAAATTCACCCCTCCACTTT.